The rows below give T cell receptor beta chains drawn from one sample of a study of cytomegalovirus exposure and HLA in healthy donors. TCRdb's copy holds only in-frame clones and misses some; the assay was immunoSEQ multiplex PCR. Of about 220,000 clones listed, 75% to 90% are singletons. Source material: PBMCs. The receptor set was obtained from a woman in her 30s in good health and CMV-seropositive. The conserved cysteine and the conserved F or W are not part of the CDR3 here. The order of the fields is clone size, J gene, D gene, V gene, CDR3 protein. The D gene is left open where the match is weak. Rows give clone size only sometimes, using once, few, many, or a class for an expanded clone.

NA,TRBJ1-5,NA,TRBV27,ASSAVRGEIIGQPQH
NA,TRBJ1-1,NA,TRBV10-3,AISEGVYAEAF
NA,TRBJ2-7,TRBD2,TRBV4-3,ASSQEGTYGGELD
NA,TRBJ2-1,NA,TRBV30,AWSLAGSYNEQF
NA,TRBJ2-2,NA,TRBV4-1,ASSRTPWDTGELF
NA,TRBJ1-4,TRBD1,TRBV6-5,ASSYGDRGREKLF
NA,TRBJ2-2,NA,TRBV6-4,ASSDGRDTGELF
NA,TRBJ1-2,TRBD1,TRBV9,ASSVGRTGGPYGYT
NA,TRBJ2-7,NA,TRBV7-3,ASSLMGTAGDEQY
once,TRBJ2-7,TRBD2,TRBV27,ASSLRKPGLAGGAYEQY
NA,TRBJ2-7,NA,TRBV18,ASSPVLEPYEQY
NA,TRBJ2-2,NA,TRBV29-1,SVGRGVAGTNTGELF
NA,TRBJ2-7,TRBD1,TRBV27,ASSPGQGWISYEQY
NA,TRBJ1-5,TRBD1,TRBV27,ASRGTGAGQPQH
NA,TRBJ1-2,NA,TRBV30,AWKAEDYGYT
NA,TRBJ1-4,NA,TRBV5-1,ASSLEGGGEKLF
NA,TRBJ2-3,TRBD1,TRBV5-6,ASSSDRGPDTQY
NA,TRBJ1-5,NA,TRBV7-6,ASSLYEGVNQPQH
NA,TRBJ2-1,NA,TRBV6-1,ASRNSYNEQF
once,TRBJ1-5,NA,TRBV30,AWSLRGSTGQPQH
NA,TRBJ2-5,TRBD1,TRBV25-1,ASRDRDRVQETQY
NA,TRBJ1-2,TRBD1,TRBV27,ASSISTKYRGSYGYT
NA,TRBJ2-7,NA,TRBV28,ASSYKTAYEQY
NA,TRBJ2-7,NA,TRBV7-2,ASSVQYYEQY
NA,TRBJ1-2,NA,TRBV6-6,ASSYTPGEYYGYT
once,TRBJ1-2,NA,TRBV11-2,ASSSLGRNYGYT
NA,TRBJ2-1,NA,TRBV6-4,ASSDTPGDEQF
NA,TRBJ1-4,NA,TRBV7-9,ASTPYGATNEKLF
NA,TRBJ2-1,NA,TRBV6-5,ASSWTGDNEQF
NA,TRBJ1-4,NA,TRBV18,ASSPSPAAKLF
NA,TRBJ2-1,NA,TRBV10-3,AISPGRGHNEQF
few,TRBJ2-7,NA,TRBV19,ASKDNYEQY
once,TRBJ2-4,TRBD1,TRBV19,ASSSWTGGTKNIQY
NA,TRBJ1-1,NA,TRBV11-2,ASSLTLNTEAF
large,TRBJ2-2,TRBD1,TRBV25-1,ASSEDRDTGELF
NA,TRBJ2-1,TRBD2,TRBV30,ASLGLAGFGYNEQF
NA,TRBJ1-2,NA,TRBV5-6,ASSLGSGTNYGYT
NA,TRBJ2-5,TRBD2,TRBV25-1,ASSEIREDKETQY
NA,TRBJ1-1,NA,TRBV30,AWSVGAVNTEAF
NA,TRBJ1-1,TRBD1,TRBV6-5,ASRRGQGVTEAF
NA,TRBJ2-3,NA,TRBV2,ASRGSSTDTQY
NA,TRBJ2-6,NA,TRBV30,AWSPASGANVLT
NA,TRBJ2-7,TRBD1,TRBV5-1,ASSGGTGSSYEQY
NA,TRBJ2-5,NA,TRBV30,AWGHIQETQY
many,TRBJ1-2,TRBD1,TRBV28,AILPWDRGYGYT
few,TRBJ2-1,NA,TRBV4-3,ASSHGLDKNEQF
NA,TRBJ2-7,NA,TRBV27,ASKGHLSYEQY
NA,TRBJ1-4,NA,TRBV9,ASSVAQGNEKLF
NA,TRBJ2-2,NA,TRBV7-2,ASSPSFPAGAGELF
NA,TRBJ1-1,NA,TRBV28,ASQQVGTYNTEAF
NA,TRBJ2-5,NA,TRBV28,ATLPGGWETQY
few,TRBJ1-2,NA,TRBV16,ASSLLSGTDTYGYT
NA,TRBJ2-5,TRBD2,TRBV9,ASSGTSGSQETQY
NA,TRBJ1-3,TRBD1,TRBV5-6,ASSRTGFHSGNTIY
NA,TRBJ1-2,TRBD1,TRBV29-1,SAVGQGASGYT
few,TRBJ2-6,NA,TRBV18,ASSPDSPGANVLT
NA,TRBJ2-3,NA,TRBV4-2,ASSQDYTDTQY
NA,TRBJ1-2,TRBD1,TRBV4-2,ASSQVAGQNYGYT
NA,TRBJ2-6,NA,TRBV27,ASSFIGSGANVLT